Shown below are 26 T cell receptor beta chains from a single sample sequenced in a study of cytomegalovirus exposure and HLA in healthy donors. Amplification used 60 Vbeta primers and 13 Jbeta primers. Here immunoSEQ multiplex PCR was the method, and the copy in TCRdb shows in-frame clones only, minus some. The table includes roughly 200,000 clones, 70% to 80% detected once. Material: PBMCs. These receptors were obtained from a middle-aged woman in good health and CMV-seronegative.

This clone was counted between two and nine times. The same CDR3 also results from other DNA sequences found in this sample. The rearrangement joins TRBV6-5 to TRBJ1-5, with a tentative D call TRBD1 (6 bases). The CDR3 consists of 12 residues. Deletions cut 6 bases from V and 4 bases from J, with 7 bases between. The germline CDR1 and CDR2 sequences are MNHEY and SVGAGI. This CDR3 is CASRTGNQPQHF. The CDR3 DNA reads as TGTGCCAGCAGAACAGGGAATCAGCCCCAGCATTTT.

This sequence joins TRBV5-6 and TRBJ2-3; D is unresolved. V was shortened by 2 bases and J by 0 bases, with 13 bases between the two germline ends. This CDR3 is built from 16 residues. Germline CDR1 is SGHDT and CDR2 is YYEEEE. CDR3 DNA: TGTGCCAGCAGCTTAAAAACTACCTCTAGCACAGATACGCAGTATTTT. It specifies CASSLKTTSSTDTQYF.

V and J are TRBV7-9 and TRBJ2-5; D remains ambiguous. With the DNA end fitting TRBJ2-7 better, the J assignment may be wrong. There are 15 residues in the CDR3. Germline assignment: CDR1 SEHNR and CDR2 FQNEAQ (reference sequence). CDR3 sequence reads: CASSQRSSVAYEQYF. The DNA for the CDR3 is TGTGCCAGCAGCCAAAGATCCAGCGTCGCCTACGAGCAGTACTTC.

For the CDR3, the DNA is TGTGCCTGGAGTAAGGCTAGCGGGGGACGAGAGCAGTTCTTC. Encoded protein: CAWSKASGGREQFF. V gene TRBV30 combines with J gene TRBJ2-1, with TRBD2 matching 10 bases. The CDR3 has 14 amino acids. V was clipped by 2 bases and J by 10 bases; unmatched bases: 8. Germline V gene data show CDR1 as GTSNPN and CDR2 as SVGIG (reference sequence).

The J gene is TRBJ2-3, the V gene TRBV25-1, with 7 bases aligning to TRBD1. Germline V CDR1 and CDR2: MGHDK, SYGVNS. The CDR3 sequence is 14 residues long. J gave up 7 bases and V 1 base, and 5 bases lay outside the gene matches. The CDR3 bases are TGTGCCAGCAGTGAATTAAGGGGGCTAAATACGCAGTATTTT. Translated, it gives CASSELRGLNTQYF.

DNA for the CDR3: TGTGCCAGCAGCCCTCCCCGGCGGAGCGAGCAGTACTTC. It is translated as CASSPPRRSEQYF. The gene calls are TRBV28 and TRBJ2-7; D is undetermined. The CDR3 has 13 amino acids. Trimming pared 6 bases from V and 6 bases from J, leaving 15 bases between. Germline CDR1 MDHEN, CDR2 SYDVKM. The entire variable domain, with the rest obtained from reference TRBV28 and TRBJ2-7, is as follows: DVKVTQSSRYLVKRTGEKVFLECVQDMDHENMFWYRQDPGLGLRLIYFSYDVKMKEKGDIPEGYSVSREKKERFSLILESASTNQTSMYLCASSPPRRSEQYFGPGTRLTVT.

V gene TRBV5-6 combines with J gene TRBJ1-5, with TRBD1 identical over 8 bases. CDR1 SGHDT and CDR2 YYEEEE come from the germline V gene. This CDR3 region has 16 residues. V lost 2 bases to trimming and J lost 2 bases; unmatched junction nucleotides: 6. CDR3 loop: CASSLYRGSGNQPQHF. The CDR3 DNA is TGTGCCAGCAGCTTATACAGGGGGTCCGGCAATCAGCCCCAGCATTTT.

This chain uses TRBV4-2 with TRBJ1-1; tentative D call: TRBD1 (6 bases). The CDR3 is 16 residues long. CDR1 LGHNA and CDR2 YNFKEQ come from the germline V gene. V lost 0 bases to trimming and J lost 8 bases, with 19 bases between them. Here the CDR3 DNA reads TGTGCCAGCAGCCAAGATTGGGAGGGGGAGATTCCCGAAGCTTTCTTT. Amino acids: CASSQDWEGEIPEAFF.

This clone was seen a few times. The V and J genes are TRBV11-2 and TRBJ2-7; no clear D gene. Germline CDR1 SGHAT, CDR2 FQNNGV. The V end was cut by 4 bases, the J end by 0 bases, with 10 bases between. This CDR3 contains 14 residues. The CDR3 DNA is TGTGCCAGCAGCTCCGCTAGGAGCTCCTACGAGCAGTACTTC. It yields the protein CASSSARSSYEQYF.

This clone was detected once. The chain has TRBV18 and TRBJ2-7, with 7 bases lining up with TRBD1. In germline, CDR1 is KGHSH, CDR2 LQKENI. The CDR3 extends over 14 amino acids. V dropped 3 bases and J dropped 2; count of bases not matched to a gene: 4. The CDR3 nucleotides read TGTGCCAGCTCACCTCGGGACAGCCCCTACGAGCAGTACTTC. Its protein product is CASSPRDSPYEQYF.

There are a few counts of this clone. CDR3 region: CASSLGTGGALNTEAFF. Written as DNA, the CDR3 is TGTGCCAGCAGCTTGGGGACAGGGGGCGCGTTGAACACTGAAGCTTTCTTT. The chain links TRBV5-6 to TRBJ1-1; 11 nucleotides agree with TRBD1. The CDR3 is 17 residues long. Germline V CDR1 and CDR2: SGHDT, YYEEEE. V shed 0 bases and J 0 bases; nucleotides not matched to a gene: 4.

The J gene is TRBJ2-5, the V gene TRBV19; 14 bases align to TRBD2. The V and J ends lost 4 bases and 5 bases, in that order; junction bases with no gene match: 9. CDR1 and CDR2 (germline): LNHDA, SQIVND (reference sequence). CDR3 length: 17 amino acids. CDR3 amino acids: CASSTQRLAGGKETQYF. CDR3 sequence (DNA): TGTGCCAGTAGTACCCAAAGACTAGCGGGGGGGAAGGAGACCCAGTACTTC. Full variable domain (missing parts from reference TRBV19 and TRBJ2-5): DGGITQSPKYLFRKEGQNVTLSCEQNLNHDAMYWYRQDPGQGLRLIYYSQIVNDFQKGDIAEGYSVSREKKESFPLTVTSAQKNPTAFYLCASSTQRLAGGKETQYFGPGTRLLVL.

This clone was seen only a few times. The rearrangement links TRBV4-1 to TRBJ2-1; maybe TRBD1 (5 bases). CDR3 length: 11 amino acids. The V end was cut by 3 bases, the J end by 10 bases, with 7 bases between. Per the germline V gene, CDR1 is MGHRA and CDR2 is YSYEKL. This CDR3 is CASSQGQEQFF. CDR3 DNA: TGCGCCAGCAGCCAGGGGCAGGAGCAGTTCTTC.

This clone was seen once. J is TRBJ2-5 and V is TRBV7-8; D may be TRBD2 (6 bases). The CDR3 runs to 17 residues. V was clipped by 2 bases and J by 7 bases, with 23 bases between them. Germline V CDR1 and CDR2: SGHVS, FQNEAQ. CDR3: CASSLPSRGRGVGTQYF. The CDR3 DNA reads TGTGCCAGCAGCTTACCCTCTCGCGGGCGCGGGGTCGGGACCCAGTACTTC.

The rearrangement joins TRBV4-3 to TRBJ2-2, with 7 bases lining up with TRBD2. CDR3 length: 16 amino acids. V gave up 3 bases and J gave up 6 bases; unmatched junction bases: 10. CDR1 LGHNA and CDR2 YSLEER come from the germline V gene. The CDR3 sequence is CASSQGGAGHAGELFF. CDR3 bases: TGCGCCAGCAGCCAGGGAGGGGCGGGCCACGCCGGGGAGCTGTTTTTT.

The V gene is TRBV30, the J gene TRBJ1-4; TRBD1 matches at 11 bases. The CDR3 consists of 17 residues. Germline V gene sequence: CDR1 GTSNPN, CDR2 SVGIG (reference sequence). V dropped 4 bases and J dropped 3; count of bases not matched to a gene: 10. The CDR3 bases are TGTGCCTGGAAAGCGGGACAGGGGGTTACGGCTAATGAAAAACTGTTTTTT. Its protein is CAWKAGQGVTANEKLFF.

This chain connects TRBV10-3 to TRBJ1-1; 11 nucleotides match TRBD1. The V gene's germline CDR1 is ENHRY and CDR2 SYGVKD. The CDR3 runs 16 residues. V shed 0 bases, J shed 4 bases, and the junction held 4 bases outside the gene matches. In DNA form, the CDR3 reads TGTGCCATCAGTGAGTCGCGTGGGACAGGGGGCACTGAAGCTTTCTTT. It yields the protein CAISESRGTGGTEAFF.

The V call is TRBV6-5, the J call TRBJ1-5, with unresolved D. Germline V CDR1 and CDR2: MNHEY, SVGAGI. This CDR3 has 14 residues. V lost 6 bases, J lost 3 bases, and 12 bases lay in between. Here the CDR3 DNA reads TGTGCCAGCAGACCCCCGGGGTACAATCAGCCCCAGCATTTT. This codes for CASRPPGYNQPQHF.

The J gene is TRBJ1-3, the V gene TRBV15, with D possibly matching TRBD1 (5 bases). CDR1 is LNHNV and CDR2 is YYDKDF in the germline V gene (reference sequence). The V end lost 1 base, the J end lost 4 bases, and 8 bases lay between the germline ends. This CDR3 comprises 14 residues. The CDR3 loop is CATSRAGPGNTIYF. For the CDR3, the DNA is TGTGCCACCAGCAGAGCAGGGCCGGGAAACACCATATATTTT.

This clone was recorded a few times. V and J are TRBV9 and TRBJ2-7; maybe TRBD2 (5 bases). There are 14 residues in the CDR3. The germline V gene has CDR1 SGDLS and CDR2 YYNGEE. Trimming took 0 bases from V and 3 from J, leaving 10 bases between them. The CDR3 DNA is TGTGCCAGCAGCGTAGAACCAGCGGTCTACGAGCAGTACTTC. Protein: CASSVEPAVYEQYF.

This clone was found once. V usage is TRBV19 and J usage is TRBJ1-2; no clear D. There are 15 residues in the CDR3. Germline CDR1 LNHDA, CDR2 SQIVND (reference sequence). The germline V and J ends were trimmed by 0 bases and 4 bases, with 12 bases remaining between them. The chain's CDR3 is CASSIDSPSSYGYTF. CDR3 DNA sequence: TGTGCCAGTAGTATAGACTCGCCTTCTAGCTATGGCTACACCTTC.

This chain uses TRBV2 with TRBJ1-3; D perhaps matches TRBD1 (5 bases). The germline V gene has CDR1 SNHLY and CDR2 FYNNEI. Trimming took off 7 bases at V and 5 bases at J, with 24 bases between the two ends. The CDR3 sequence is 17 residues long. This CDR3 reads CASTLTPFPDSRNTIYF. CDR3 nucleotide sequence: TGTGCCAGCACCCTGACCCCATTCCCCGACAGTCGAAACACCATATATTTT.

The sample holds one count of this clone. The genes are TRBV12-5 and TRBJ1-2, with 7 bases matching TRBD1. Germline assignment: CDR1 LGHNT and CDR2 FRNRAP. Trimming took 1 base from V and 7 from J; bases not matched to a gene: 3. CDR3 length equals 13 residues. The CDR3 protein is CASGLGTGVGYTF. The DNA of the CDR3 is TGTGCTAGTGGTTTGGGAACAGGGGTTGGCTACACCTTC.

This clone was found a few times. This chain uses TRBV7-2 with TRBJ1-2; D gene ambiguous. Trimming took off 0 bases at V and 4 bases at J, with 6 bases between the two ends. CDR1 is SGHTA, CDR2 FQGNSA, per germline. This CDR3 region has 13 residues. CDR3 nucleotide sequence: TGTGCCAGCAGCTTAGCGCGTACCTATGGCTACACCTTC. The encoded protein is CASSLARTYGYTF.

This clone showed up just once. The chain couples TRBV5-1 to TRBJ2-3, with TRBD2 matching over 7 bases. Germline CDR1 SGHRS, CDR2 YFSETQ. The CDR3 has 15 residues. The ends lost 1 base at V and 1 base at J; junction bases unmatched: 3. The CDR3 region has the DNA TGCGCCAGCAGCTTGATGGCGGGGGGCACAGATACGCAGTATTTT. It yields the protein CASSLMAGGTDTQYF.

This clone came up once. The chain has TRBV4-1 and TRBJ1-6, with D possibly TRBD1 on 5 matching bases. This CDR3 is built from 14 residues. With 3 bases removed from V and 14 bases from J, the gap between germline ends came to 17 bases. Germline V gene data show CDR1 as MGHRA and CDR2 as YSYEKL. The CDR3 region has the DNA TGCGCCAGCAGCCACCCGGGGGAAGGGTTGACCCTCCACTTT. Its translation is CASSHPGEGLTLHF.